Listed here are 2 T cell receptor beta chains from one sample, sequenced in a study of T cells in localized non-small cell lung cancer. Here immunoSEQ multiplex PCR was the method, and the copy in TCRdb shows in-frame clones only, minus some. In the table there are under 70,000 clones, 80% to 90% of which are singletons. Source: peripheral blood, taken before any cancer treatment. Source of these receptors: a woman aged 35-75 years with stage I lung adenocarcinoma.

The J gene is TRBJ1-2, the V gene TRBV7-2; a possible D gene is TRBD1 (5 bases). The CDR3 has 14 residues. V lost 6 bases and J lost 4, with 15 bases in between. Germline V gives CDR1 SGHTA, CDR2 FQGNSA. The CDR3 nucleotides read TGTGCCAGCAGTCGGGGGGGTACTGGCTATGGCTACACCTTC. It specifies CASSRGGTGYGYTF.

DNA of the CDR3: TGTGCCAGCAGCTTAGGAGTGGCGGGGGGTTCGCATACGCAGTATTTT. This gives the protein CASSLGVAGGSHTQYF. This chain links TRBV7-7 with TRBJ2-3, with TRBD2 identical over 8 bases. Germline V gene lookup returns CDR1 SSHAT and CDR2 FNYEAQ (reference sequence). The CDR3 loop spans 16 amino acids. The J segment lost 7 bases and the V segment lost 1 base, leaving 10 bases of the junction unmatched.